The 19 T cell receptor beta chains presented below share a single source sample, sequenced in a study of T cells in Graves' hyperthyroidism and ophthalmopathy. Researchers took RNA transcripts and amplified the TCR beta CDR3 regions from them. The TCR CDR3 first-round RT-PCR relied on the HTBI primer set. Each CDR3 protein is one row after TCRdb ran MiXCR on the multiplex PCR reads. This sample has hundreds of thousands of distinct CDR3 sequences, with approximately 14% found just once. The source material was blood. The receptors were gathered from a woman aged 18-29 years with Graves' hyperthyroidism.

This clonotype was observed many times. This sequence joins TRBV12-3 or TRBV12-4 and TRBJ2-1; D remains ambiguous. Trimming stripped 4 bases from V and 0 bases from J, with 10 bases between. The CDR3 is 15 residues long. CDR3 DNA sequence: TGTGCCAGCAGTTCTATGTCATTCTCCTACAATGAGCAGTTCTTC. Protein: CASSSMSFSYNEQFF.

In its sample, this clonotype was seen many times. The CDR3 DNA reads as TGTGCCAGTCGGCTACGGCAAGAGACCCAGTACTTC. Translation: CASRLRQETQYF. This chain joins TRBV28 and TRBJ2-5, with unresolved D. CDR1 is MDHEN, CDR2 SYDVKM, per germline. Trimming left V 9 bases short and J 2 bases short, with 10 bases between. There are 12 residues in the CDR3.

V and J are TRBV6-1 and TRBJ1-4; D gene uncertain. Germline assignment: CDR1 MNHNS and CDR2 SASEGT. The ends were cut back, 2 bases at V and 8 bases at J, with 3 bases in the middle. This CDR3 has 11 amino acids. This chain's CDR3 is CASSEWEKLFF. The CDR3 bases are TGTGCCAGCAGTGAATGGGAAAAACTGTTTTTT.

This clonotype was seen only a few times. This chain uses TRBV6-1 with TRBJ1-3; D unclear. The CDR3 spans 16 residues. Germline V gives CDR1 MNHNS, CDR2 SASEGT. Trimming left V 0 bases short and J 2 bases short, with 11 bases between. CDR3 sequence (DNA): TGTGCCAGCAGTGAAGCCATCACCTTCCCTGGAAACACCATATATTTT. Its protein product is CASSEAITFPGNTIYF.

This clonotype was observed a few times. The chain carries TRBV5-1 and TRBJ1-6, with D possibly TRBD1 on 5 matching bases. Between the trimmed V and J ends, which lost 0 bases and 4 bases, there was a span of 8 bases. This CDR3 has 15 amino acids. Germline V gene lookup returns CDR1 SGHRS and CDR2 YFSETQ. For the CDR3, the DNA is TGCGCCAGCAGCTTGGTGGGGGATTATAATTCACCCCTCCACTTT. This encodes CASSLVGDYNSPLHF.

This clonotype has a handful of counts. CDR3 nucleotide sequence: TGCAGTGCTAGTAAAAGTACCCCGGGAGGACTTGGCTACACCTTC. This gives the protein CSASKSTPGGLGYTF. The V gene is TRBV20-1, the J gene TRBJ1-2, with D unclear. V lost 3 bases and J 7 bases, leaving 21 bases between the germline ends. CDR1 DFQATT and CDR2 SNEGSKA come from the germline V gene (reference sequence). The CDR3 contains 15 residues.

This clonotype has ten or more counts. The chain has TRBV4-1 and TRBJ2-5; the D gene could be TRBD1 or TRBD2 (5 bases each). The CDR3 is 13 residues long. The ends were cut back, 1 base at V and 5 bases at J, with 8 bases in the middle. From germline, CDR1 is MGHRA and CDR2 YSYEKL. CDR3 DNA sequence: TGCGCCAGCAGCCAAGGGGGCGGGGAGACCCAGTACTTC. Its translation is CASSQGGGETQYF.

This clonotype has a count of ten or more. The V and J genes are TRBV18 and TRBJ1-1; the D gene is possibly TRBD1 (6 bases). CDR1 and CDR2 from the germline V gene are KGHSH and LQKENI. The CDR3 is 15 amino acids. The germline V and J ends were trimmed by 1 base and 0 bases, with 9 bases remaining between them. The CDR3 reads CASSPQDSLNTEAFF. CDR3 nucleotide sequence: TGTGCCAGCTCACCACAGGACAGCCTGAACACTGAAGCTTTCTTT.

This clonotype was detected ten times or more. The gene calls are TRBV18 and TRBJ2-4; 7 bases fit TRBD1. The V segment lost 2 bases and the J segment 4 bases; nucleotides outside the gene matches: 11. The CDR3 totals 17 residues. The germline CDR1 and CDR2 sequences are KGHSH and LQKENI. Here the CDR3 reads CASSPTAATGQKNIQYF. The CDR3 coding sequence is TGTGCCAGCTCACCAACAGCCGCAACGGGACAGAAAAACATTCAGTACTTC.

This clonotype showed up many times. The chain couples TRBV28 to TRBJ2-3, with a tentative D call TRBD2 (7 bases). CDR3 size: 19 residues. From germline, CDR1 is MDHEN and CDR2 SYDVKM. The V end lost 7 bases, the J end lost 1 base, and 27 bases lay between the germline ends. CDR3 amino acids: CASTDRDNRFLAGTDTQYF. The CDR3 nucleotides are TGTGCCAGCACGGACCGGGACAACCGGTTTCTAGCGGGCACAGATACGCAGTATTTT. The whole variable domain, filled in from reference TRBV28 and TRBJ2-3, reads DVKVTQSSRYLVKRTGEKVFLECVQDMDHENMFWYRQDPGLGLRLIYFSYDVKMKEKGDIPEGYSVSREKKERFSLILESASTNQTSMYLCASTDRDNRFLAGTDTQYFGPGTRLTVL.

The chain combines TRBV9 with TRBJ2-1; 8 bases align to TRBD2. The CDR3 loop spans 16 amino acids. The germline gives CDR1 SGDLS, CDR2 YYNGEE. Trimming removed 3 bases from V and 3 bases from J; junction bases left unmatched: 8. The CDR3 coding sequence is TGTGCCAGCAGCGCCCCACTAGCGGAAAACTACAATGAGCAGTTCTTC. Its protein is CASSAPLAENYNEQFF. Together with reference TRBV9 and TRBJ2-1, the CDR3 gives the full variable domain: DSGVTQTPKHLITATGQRVTLRCSPRSGDLSVYWYQQSLDQGLQFLIQYYNGEERAKGNILERFSAQQFPDLHSELNLSSLELGDSALYFCASSAPLAENYNEQFFGPGTRLTVL.

Here the CDR3 reads CASSLRTGAGNEKLFF. As DNA, the CDR3 is TGTGCCAGCAGTTTACGAACAGGGGCCGGTAATGAAAAACTGTTTTTT. The chain employs TRBV28 and TRBJ1-4; 7 bases line up with TRBD1. Germline V CDR1 and CDR2: MDHEN, SYDVKM. The CDR3 runs to 16 residues. Trimming removed 2 bases from V and 4 bases from J; junction bases left unmatched: 7.

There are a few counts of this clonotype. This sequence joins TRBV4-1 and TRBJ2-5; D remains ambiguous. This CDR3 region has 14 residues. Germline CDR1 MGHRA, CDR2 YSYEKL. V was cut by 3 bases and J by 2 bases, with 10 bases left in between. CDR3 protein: CASSHKTAQETQYF. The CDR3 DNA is TGCGCCAGCAGCCACAAGACTGCACAAGAGACCCAGTACTTC.

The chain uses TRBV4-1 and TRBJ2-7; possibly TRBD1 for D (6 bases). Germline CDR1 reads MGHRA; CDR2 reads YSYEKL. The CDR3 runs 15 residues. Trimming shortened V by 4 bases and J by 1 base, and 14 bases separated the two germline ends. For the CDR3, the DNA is TGCGCCAGCAGCCCAGGGGCGACGGGTTCCTACGAGCAGTACTTC. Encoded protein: CASSPGATGSYEQYF.

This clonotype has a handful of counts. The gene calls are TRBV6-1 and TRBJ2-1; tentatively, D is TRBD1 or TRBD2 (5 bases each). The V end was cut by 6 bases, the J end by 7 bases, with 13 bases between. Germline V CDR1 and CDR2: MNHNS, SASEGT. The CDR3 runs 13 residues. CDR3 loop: CASSPGTQNEQFF. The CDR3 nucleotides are TGTGCCAGCAGCCCCGGGACGCAGAATGAGCAGTTCTTC.

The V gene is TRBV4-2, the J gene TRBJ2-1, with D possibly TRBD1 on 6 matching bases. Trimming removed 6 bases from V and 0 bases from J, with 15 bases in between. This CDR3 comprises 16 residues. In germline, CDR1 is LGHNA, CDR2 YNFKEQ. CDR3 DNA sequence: TGTGCCAGCAGTCCAAGGGGGATGAGCTCCTACAATGAGCAGTTCTTC. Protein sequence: CASSPRGMSSYNEQFF.

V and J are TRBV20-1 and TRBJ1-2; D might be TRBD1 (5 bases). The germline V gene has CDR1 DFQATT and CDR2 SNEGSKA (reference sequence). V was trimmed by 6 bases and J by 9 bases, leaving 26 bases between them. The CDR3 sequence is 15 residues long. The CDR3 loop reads CSAVAGDRLWGSYTF. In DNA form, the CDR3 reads TGCAGTGCCGTAGCGGGGGACCGTTTATGGGGAAGCTACACCTTC.

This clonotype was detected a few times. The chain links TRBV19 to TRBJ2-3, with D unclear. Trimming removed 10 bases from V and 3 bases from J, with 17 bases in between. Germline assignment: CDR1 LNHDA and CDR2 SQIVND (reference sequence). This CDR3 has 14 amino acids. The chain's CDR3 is CATSILLLTDTQYF. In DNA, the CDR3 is TGTGCCACTTCGATACTACTTTTGACAGATACGCAGTATTTT.

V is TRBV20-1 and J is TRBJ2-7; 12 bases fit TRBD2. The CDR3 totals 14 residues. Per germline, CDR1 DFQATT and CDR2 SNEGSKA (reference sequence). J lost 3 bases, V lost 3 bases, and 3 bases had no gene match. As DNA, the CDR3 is TGCAGTGCTAGTCAACTAGCGGGAGGCTACGAGCAGTACTTC. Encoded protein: CSASQLAGGYEQYF.